Listed below are T cell receptor beta chains from one sample, sequenced in a study of T cell repertoires in cytomegalovirus infection. One entry per CDR3 protein, called by TCRdb with MiXCR from the reads. Of tens of thousands of distinct CDR3 sequences in the sample, roughly a fifth were seen once. Their antigen targets remain unknown. The source was CD8+ T cells from cultured PBMCs, collected from culture after CMV antigen stimulation. Every receptor here comes from a human donor in good health (CMV status not recorded). Some clones in this sample may be carry-over from other donors' samples. The CDR3 runs from the conserved cysteine through the conserved F or W. The order of the fields is D gene, J gene, clone size, V gene, CDR3 DNA, CDR3 protein. A D gene is named only where the DNA matches it firmly. The size of a clone is reported for some rows only, either as once, few or many, or as a class for expanded clones.

D gene: TRBD1; J gene: TRBJ1-1; clone size: few; V gene: TRBV6-5; CDR3 DNA: TGTGCCAGCAGTTACGAGGGGGCGTCTACTGAAGCTTTCTTT; CDR3 protein: CASSYEGASTEAFF
D gene: -; J gene: TRBJ2-3; clone size: many; V gene: TRBV6-1; CDR3 DNA: TGTGCCAGCAGTGAAGTGAAGGCAATTGGAGATACGCAGTATTTT; CDR3 protein: CASSEVKAIGDTQYF
D gene: TRBD2; J gene: TRBJ2-3; clone size: many; V gene: TRBV19; CDR3 DNA: TGTGCCAGTAGTATCGGGGTAGCGGGGGTCACAGATACGCAGTATTTT; CDR3 protein: CASSIGVAGVTDTQYF
D gene: -; J gene: TRBJ2-1; clone size: -; V gene: TRBV20-1; CDR3 DNA: TGCAGTGCTAGTCAGGCTGTCTACAATGAGCAGTTCTTC; CDR3 protein: CSASQAVYNEQFF
D gene: TRBD1; J gene: TRBJ1-1; clone size: few; V gene: TRBV6-6; CDR3 DNA: TGTGCCAGCAGCCCCCGGGACAGGATGAACACTGAAGCTTTCTTT; CDR3 protein: CASSPRDRMNTEAFF
D gene: -; J gene: TRBJ1-5; clone size: few; V gene: TRBV12-3/TRBV12-4; CDR3 DNA: TGTGCCAGCAGTTTATGGGTCACTAATCAGCCCCAGCATTTT; CDR3 protein: CASSLWVTNQPQHF
D gene: TRBD2; J gene: TRBJ2-3; clone size: many; V gene: TRBV7-8; CDR3 DNA: TGTGCCAGCAGCCTACGACTAGCGGGGGGGGTGGGCACAGATACGCAGTATTTT; CDR3 protein: CASSLRLAGGVGTDTQYF
D gene: -; J gene: TRBJ2-1; clone size: few; V gene: TRBV6-2/TRBV6-3; CDR3 DNA: TGTGCCAGCAGTTACTCCCCCGTCAGCGGCCTGTTCAATGAGCAGTTCTTC; CDR3 protein: CASSYSPVSGLFNEQFF
D gene: -; J gene: TRBJ2-7; clone size: -; V gene: TRBV5-6; CDR3 DNA: TGTGCCAGCAGCTTGGGGGGGACCAGCTCCTACGAGCAGTACTTC; CDR3 protein: CASSLGGTSSYEQYF
D gene: TRBD1; J gene: TRBJ1-1; clone size: -; V gene: TRBV4-3; CDR3 DNA: TGCGCCAGCAGCCAGGCCCGGACAGGGACGATGATGAACACTGAAGCTTTCTTT; CDR3 protein: CASSQARTGTMMNTEAFF
D gene: -; J gene: TRBJ2-1; clone size: -; V gene: TRBV13; CDR3 DNA: TGTGCCAGCAGCCCCGGGACTTTTCTAAGCTCCTACAATGAGCAGTTCTTC; CDR3 protein: CASSPGTFLSSYNEQFF
D gene: -; J gene: TRBJ2-2; clone size: many; V gene: TRBV12-3/TRBV12-4; CDR3 DNA: TGTGCCAGCAGTTTGCAGGGTTCCGGGGAGCTGTTTTTT; CDR3 protein: CASSLQGSGELFF
D gene: -; J gene: TRBJ1-1; clone size: -; V gene: TRBV7-8; CDR3 DNA: TGTGCCAGCAGCCCAGTGTGGGACACTGAAGCTATCTTT; CDR3 protein: CASSPVWDTEAIF
D gene: -; J gene: TRBJ2-1; clone size: -; V gene: TRBV14; CDR3 DNA: TGTGCCAGCAGCCAAGTCGCAATGCGGGGTTACAATGAGCAGTTCTTC; CDR3 protein: CASSQVAMRGYNEQFF
D gene: -; J gene: TRBJ1-1; clone size: many; V gene: TRBV5-5; CDR3 DNA: TGTGCCAGCAGCCTGGAACAGACGAACACTGAAGCTTTCTTT; CDR3 protein: CASSLEQTNTEAFF
D gene: TRBD1; J gene: TRBJ1-2; clone size: many; V gene: TRBV19; CDR3 DNA: TGTGCCAGTAGTGTTAACACACCGGGACAGGGGGCCGTGAACTATGGCTACACCTTC; CDR3 protein: CASSVNTPGQGAVNYGYTF
D gene: -; J gene: TRBJ2-7; clone size: -; V gene: TRBV11-2; CDR3 DNA: TGTGTCAGCAGCTCCGGAGGGGAAAAGGTACCCTACGAGCAGTACTTC; CDR3 protein: CVSSSGGEKVPYEQYF
D gene: -; J gene: TRBJ1-2; clone size: few; V gene: TRBV27; CDR3 DNA: TGTGCCAGCAGTTTATGGGCCGACTATGGCTACACCTTC; CDR3 protein: CASSLWADYGYTF
D gene: TRBD2; J gene: TRBJ2-3; clone size: few; V gene: TRBV20-1; CDR3 DNA: TGCAGTGCTAATAAGCGGGAGGGCCTCCCTGCGCAGTATTTT; CDR3 protein: CSANKREGLPAQYF
D gene: -; J gene: TRBJ1-3; clone size: -; V gene: TRBV4-3; CDR3 DNA: TGCGCCAGCAGCCAAGATGACGTCTCTGGAAACACCATATATTTT; CDR3 protein: CASSQDDVSGNTIYF
D gene: -; J gene: TRBJ2-3; clone size: -; V gene: TRBV12-3/TRBV12-4; CDR3 DNA: TGTGCCAGCAGTTGGGCGGTGGCGGGACGAACAGATACGCAGTATTTT; CDR3 protein: CASSWAVAGRTDTQYF
D gene: TRBD2; J gene: TRBJ2-3; clone size: few; V gene: TRBV30; CDR3 DNA: TGTGCCTGGAGTACCGGGACTAGCGGGAGGGGTACAGATACGCAGTATTTT; CDR3 protein: CAWSTGTSGRGTDTQYF
D gene: -; J gene: TRBJ1-1; clone size: few; V gene: TRBV15; CDR3 DNA: TGTGCCACCAGCAGGGGATCAGGGTCGATGAACACTGAAGCTTTCTTT; CDR3 protein: CATSRGSGSMNTEAFF
D gene: -; J gene: TRBJ2-7; clone size: few; V gene: TRBV6-2/TRBV6-3; CDR3 DNA: TGTGCCAGCAGTTCCTCAGGGACCGAGCAGTACTTC; CDR3 protein: CASSSSGTEQYF
D gene: -; J gene: TRBJ2-4; clone size: many; V gene: TRBV7-9; CDR3 DNA: TGTGCCAGCAGCTTAGGTGGGACTGGCTGGTACTTC; CDR3 protein: CASSLGGTGWYF
D gene: -; J gene: TRBJ1-5; clone size: many; V gene: TRBV7-2; CDR3 DNA: TGTGCCAGCAGCTTTATGAATCAGCCCCAGCATTTT; CDR3 protein: CASSFMNQPQHF
D gene: TRBD1; J gene: TRBJ2-5; clone size: -; V gene: TRBV5-6; CDR3 DNA: TGTGCCAGCAGCTCGGACAGGGAGGAGACCCAGTACTTC; CDR3 protein: CASSSDREETQYF
D gene: -; J gene: TRBJ1-2; clone size: few; V gene: TRBV20-1; CDR3 DNA: TGCAGTGCTAGATTGCGGGGTGGCTACACCTTC; CDR3 protein: CSARLRGGYTF
D gene: -; J gene: TRBJ2-3; clone size: medium-sized; V gene: TRBV7-2; CDR3 DNA: TGTGCCAGCAGCTTAGCGGGCAGCCCAGATACGCAGTATTTT; CDR3 protein: CASSLAGSPDTQYF
D gene: -; J gene: TRBJ2-2; clone size: many; V gene: TRBV7-9; CDR3 DNA: TGTGCCAGCAGCCCCCGGACAGCGAACACCGGGGAGCTGTTTTTT; CDR3 protein: CASSPRTANTGELFF
D gene: TRBD1; J gene: TRBJ2-7; clone size: -; V gene: TRBV5-6; CDR3 DNA: TGTGCCAACAGCTTCACCGGGACAGGGTCTAACGAGCAGTACTTC; CDR3 protein: CANSFTGTGSNEQYF
D gene: -; J gene: TRBJ2-5; clone size: few; V gene: TRBV11-2; CDR3 DNA: TGTGCCAGCAGCTTAGGGGTCGCAGGGGCCCTACAAGAGACCCAGTACTTC; CDR3 protein: CASSLGVAGALQETQYF
D gene: TRBD2; J gene: TRBJ2-1; clone size: -; V gene: TRBV27; CDR3 DNA: TGTGCCAGCAGTTGGGGGGGTGAGCAGTTCTTC; CDR3 protein: CASSWGGEQFF
D gene: -; J gene: TRBJ1-3; clone size: -; V gene: TRBV12-3/TRBV12-4; CDR3 DNA: TGTGCCATCCGCTACAGCTCTGGAAACACCATATATTTT; CDR3 protein: CAIRYSSGNTIYF
D gene: -; J gene: TRBJ2-2; clone size: -; V gene: TRBV27; CDR3 DNA: TGTGCCAGCAGTTTCGTGCCCGGGGAGCTGTTTTTT; CDR3 protein: CASSFVPGELFF
D gene: TRBD2; J gene: TRBJ2-7; clone size: -; V gene: TRBV5-6; CDR3 DNA: TGTGCCAGCAGCGGGGGAGGTGGACTAGCGGGTTACGAGCAGTACTTC; CDR3 protein: CASSGGGGLAGYEQYF
D gene: -; J gene: TRBJ2-2; clone size: -; V gene: TRBV27; CDR3 DNA: TGTGCCAGCAGTTTATCATGGGGATTGGACACCGGGGAGCTGTTTTTT; CDR3 protein: CASSLSWGLDTGELFF
D gene: TRBD1; J gene: TRBJ2-1; clone size: -; V gene: TRBV12-5; CDR3 DNA: TGTGCTAGTGGGTCCAGGCCGGGACAGGGGGTCTCCAATGAGCAGTTCTTC; CDR3 protein: CASGSRPGQGVSNEQFF
D gene: TRBD2; J gene: TRBJ2-3; clone size: -; V gene: TRBV5-1; CDR3 DNA: TGCGCCAGCACCCGCGTAGCCGGGACTAACACAGATACGCAGTATTTT; CDR3 protein: CASTRVAGTNTDTQYF
D gene: TRBD1; J gene: TRBJ1-2; clone size: medium-sized; V gene: TRBV7-3; CDR3 DNA: TGTGCCAGCAGCTCTACAGGGGTGGGAGGCTACACCTTC; CDR3 protein: CASSSTGVGGYTF
D gene: -; J gene: TRBJ2-1; clone size: -; V gene: TRBV7-6; CDR3 DNA: TGTGCCAGCAGCACCCCGGACTACTACAATGAGCAGTTCTTC; CDR3 protein: CASSTPDYYNEQFF
D gene: TRBD1; J gene: TRBJ1-2; clone size: many; V gene: TRBV18; CDR3 DNA: TGTGCCAGCTCACCACAACCGGGACAGGGAATCGGCTACACCTTC; CDR3 protein: CASSPQPGQGIGYTF
D gene: -; J gene: TRBJ2-7; clone size: few; V gene: TRBV5-6; CDR3 DNA: TGTGCCAGCAGCTTGTGGGGGCTCGAGCAGTACTTC; CDR3 protein: CASSLWGLEQYF
D gene: TRBD1; J gene: TRBJ1-2; clone size: -; V gene: TRBV20-1; CDR3 DNA: TGCAGTGCTTGGGACAGGGACTACTATGGCTACACCTTC; CDR3 protein: CSAWDRDYYGYTF
D gene: -; J gene: TRBJ1-2; clone size: -; V gene: TRBV19; CDR3 DNA: TGTGCCAGTAGGGACAGTATCAACTATGGCTACACCTTC; CDR3 protein: CASRDSINYGYTF
D gene: TRBD2; J gene: TRBJ2-3; clone size: few; V gene: TRBV6-6; CDR3 DNA: TGTGCCAGCAGTTACCCTAGGGGTAGCGGGGACGCAGATACGCAGTATTTT; CDR3 protein: CASSYPRGSGDADTQYF
D gene: -; J gene: TRBJ1-6; clone size: -; V gene: TRBV5-1; CDR3 DNA: TGCGCCAGCAGCTTGGAAAGTTATAATTCACCCCTCCACTTT; CDR3 protein: CASSLESYNSPLHF
D gene: -; J gene: TRBJ1-2; clone size: many; V gene: TRBV11-2; CDR3 DNA: TGTGCCAGCAGCCACTGGGGGGACTATGGCTACACCTTC; CDR3 protein: CASSHWGDYGYTF
D gene: -; J gene: TRBJ2-1; clone size: -; V gene: TRBV6-6; CDR3 DNA: TGTGCCAGCAGTTTGTACGATGAGCAGTTCTTC; CDR3 protein: CASSLYDEQFF
D gene: TRBD1; J gene: TRBJ1-1; clone size: few; V gene: TRBV5-5; CDR3 DNA: TGTGCCAGCAGCTTGGACAGGGGGGGGAACACTGAAGCTTTCTTT; CDR3 protein: CASSLDRGGNTEAFF
D gene: -; J gene: TRBJ2-7; clone size: -; V gene: TRBV5-1; CDR3 DNA: TGCGCCAGCAGCGCTAATCCCGGGACGACATCCTACGAGCAGTACTTC; CDR3 protein: CASSANPGTTSYEQYF
D gene: -; J gene: TRBJ2-1; clone size: -; V gene: TRBV7-9; CDR3 DNA: TGTGCCAGCAGCGTGCGATCAAATGAGCAGTTCTTC; CDR3 protein: CASSVRSNEQFF
D gene: -; J gene: TRBJ1-1; clone size: -; V gene: TRBV5-1; CDR3 DNA: TGCGCCAGCAGCCTACTGGGACCCTTGAACACTGAAGCTTTCTTT; CDR3 protein: CASSLLGPLNTEAFF
D gene: -; J gene: TRBJ2-7; clone size: few; V gene: TRBV29-1; CDR3 DNA: TGCAGCGTTCTTGACAGGCCTCTAGACGAGCAGTACTTC; CDR3 protein: CSVLDRPLDEQYF
D gene: TRBD1; J gene: TRBJ2-1; clone size: few; V gene: TRBV5-6; CDR3 DNA: TGTGCCAGCACCGGGACAGGAGCTGAGAGGGAGCAGTTCTTC; CDR3 protein: CASTGTGAEREQFF
D gene: TRBD1; J gene: TRBJ2-7; clone size: many; V gene: TRBV19; CDR3 DNA: TGTGCCAGTACACTCGGACAGGGGGCGATCTACGAGCAGTACTTC; CDR3 protein: CASTLGQGAIYEQYF